This TCR beta chain was sequenced during a study of shared clonotypes between healthy human individuals. Study overall: Three plates each covered CD4 naive and memory; CD8 naive two, CD8 memory one.

The naive CD8 subset, CD45RO-negative cells positively selected for CCR7, excluded terminally differentiated effector memory CD45RA+ cells. Between the trimmed V and J ends, which lost 7 bases and 3 bases, there was a span of 12 bases. The CDR3 totals 14 residues. From germline, CDR1 is LNHDA and CDR2 SQIVND (reference sequence). At the deep level, the assay was run. Repertoires were generated with immunoSEQ multiplex PCR, while TCRdb's copy carries only in-frame clones and drops some. The profile shows 560,000 or so clones, approximately 96% of them singletons. Points from the study as a whole: The sharing of approximately 4.6% of naive CD4 clonotypes was seen across a handful of donors.

Concerning this clone: Antigen specificity is unknown.

The sequencing input was naive CD8+ T cells sorted from blood. The V gene is TRBV19, the J gene TRBJ2-2; D not certain. This TCR was sampled from a woman in her twenties or thirties in good health. CDR3 residues: CASTRPADTGELFF. The CDR3 coding sequence is TGTGCCAGTACCCGTCCAGCAGACACCGGGGAGCTGTTTTTT. The entire variable domain, with the rest obtained from reference TRBV19 and TRBJ2-2, is as follows: DGGITQSPKYLFRKEGQNVTLSCEQNLNHDAMYWYRQDPGQGLRLIYYSQIVNDFQKGDIAEGYSVSREKKESFPLTVTSAQKNPTAFYLCASTRPADTGELFFGEGSRLTVL.